The 25 T cell receptor beta chains presented below share a single source sample, sequenced in a study of blood T cell repertoires in COVID-19. Sequencing used immunoSEQ multiplex PCR; TCRdb keeps in-frame clones, though not all of them. The sample records 200,000 to 250,000 clones, nearly 90% being singletons. Input material: PBMCs or T cells enriched from blood (not recorded which). The receptor source for this set is a man aged 30 to 45 who had been exposed to COVID-19.

V is TRBV5-1 and J is TRBJ2-3; the D gene is possibly TRBD2 (5 bases). Germline lookup yields CDR1 SGHRS and CDR2 YFSETQ. V was cut by 4 bases and J by 1 base, with 13 bases left in between. The CDR3 has 15 amino acids. The CDR3 nucleotides read TGCGCCAGCAGCGAGGGAGCGGTTGGCACAGATACGCAGTATTTT. It yields the protein CASSEGAVGTDTQYF. Variable domain in full (rest from reference TRBV5-1 and TRBJ2-3): KAGVTQTPRYLIKTRGQQVTLSCSPISGHRSVSWYQQTPGQGLQFLFEYFSETQRNKGNFPGRFSGRQFSNSRSEMNVSTLELGDSALYLCASSEGAVGTDTQYFGPGTRLTVL.

This clone was found once. J is TRBJ1-1 and V is TRBV5-4; maybe TRBD1 (6 bases). This CDR3 spans 15 amino acids. Germline V gene lookup returns CDR1 SGHNT and CDR2 YYREEE (reference sequence). The germline V and J ends were trimmed by 7 bases and 2 bases, with 18 bases remaining between them. CDR3 in amino acids: CASFLSGTRNTEAFF. The CDR3 DNA reads TGTGCCAGCTTCCTTTCCGGGACAAGAAACACTGAAGCTTTCTTT.

The V and J genes are TRBV29-1 and TRBJ1-1, with D unclear. The CDR3 runs 12 residues. The germline V and J ends were trimmed by 4 bases and 1 base, with 7 bases remaining between them. The germline CDR1 and CDR2 sequences are SQVTM and ANQGSEA. The CDR3 nucleotides read TGCAGCGTTGGTTCCGGGAACACTGAAGCTTTCTTT. Translation gives CSVGSGNTEAFF.

The chain carries TRBV7-2 and TRBJ2-3; 8 bases are a match to TRBD2. Germline CDR1 and CDR2: SGHTA and FQGNSA. The V gene end was trimmed by 5 bases and the J gene end by 2 bases; junction bases not matched to a gene: 12. The CDR3 has 17 residues. Here the CDR3 DNA reads TGTGCCAGCAGCCCCGTGGGGAGCGGGGGACCCACAGATACGCAGTATTTT. It specifies CASSPVGSGGPTDTQYF.

This clone has a single count. This chain connects TRBV19 to TRBJ1-5; D uncertain. V was cut by 6 bases and J by 0 bases, with 9 bases left in between. Germline CDR1 is LNHDA and CDR2 is SQIVND (reference sequence). This CDR3 is built from 14 residues. The CDR3 protein is CASRGGYSNQPQHF. CDR3 DNA: TGTGCCAGTAGGGGAGGGTATAGCAATCAGCCCCAGCATTTT.

The chain uses TRBV3-1 (or the pseudogene TRBV3-2) and TRBJ2-5, with D possibly being TRBD2 (7 bases). CDR3 size: 13 residues. The V end lost 5 bases, the J end lost 10 bases, and 17 bases lay between the germline ends. Germline V gives CDR1 LGHDT, CDR2 YNNKEL (reference sequence). CDR3 coding DNA: TGTGCCAGCAGCGAACAGGGTTGGGGGGGCCAGTACTTC. Amino acids: CASSEQGWGGQYF.

This chain's CDR3 is CASSEGDRGVYEQYF. The CDR3 DNA sequence: TGTGCCAGCAGTGAAGGAGACAGGGGCGTCTACGAGCAGTACTTC. The rearrangement joins TRBV25-1 to TRBJ2-7, with 8 positions matching TRBD1. The CDR3 spans 15 residues. Germline trimming cut 2 bases from V and 3 bases from J; bases unmatched to any gene: 6. Germline lookup yields CDR1 MGHDK and CDR2 SYGVNS.

CDR3 amino acids: CASSLAGQLANPGAYEQYF. As DNA, the CDR3 is TGTGCCAGCAGCTTAGCGGGTCAGCTAGCGAATCCTGGGGCCTACGAGCAGTACTTC. V usage is TRBV7-6 and J usage is TRBJ2-7; TRBD2 is a possible D gene (6 bases). The CDR3 contains 19 residues. CDR1 is SGHVS and CDR2 is FNYEAQ in the germline V gene. Trimming shortened V by 0 bases and J by 2 bases, and 23 bases separated the two germline ends.

The rearrangement joins TRBV6-2 or TRBV6-3 to TRBJ1-1; D not certain. V lost 2 bases and J lost 3, with 10 bases in between. CDR1 is MNHEY, CDR2 SVGEGT, per germline. The CDR3 contains 14 residues. CDR3: CASSYRLVDTEAFF. In nucleotides, the CDR3 is TGTGCCAGCAGTTACCGGCTAGTCGACACTGAAGCTTTCTTT.

This chain links TRBV7-2 with TRBJ1-1; tentatively, D is TRBD1 (6 bases). The CDR3 is made up of 19 amino acids. V shed 5 bases and J shed 3 bases, with 28 bases lying between them. Per germline, CDR1 SGHTA and CDR2 FQGNSA. Here the CDR3 DNA reads TGTGCCAGCAGCCCACCCGGGGGGGCAGGGGTTAACAGGTACACTGAAGCTTTCTTT. Encoded protein: CASSPPGGAGVNRYTEAFF.

This clone has just a few counts. The chain's CDR3 is CASSLEGAESPLHF. The CDR3 DNA reads TGCGCCAGCAGCTTGGAGGGGGCGGAATCACCCCTCCACTTT. The V call is TRBV5-1, the J call TRBJ1-6; 7 nucleotides align to TRBD1. Germline V gene sequence: CDR1 SGHRS, CDR2 YFSETQ. V was clipped by 0 bases and J by 10 bases; unmatched bases: 4. The CDR3 is made up of 14 amino acids.

This chain's CDR3 is CASRNVDSTNEKLFF. The CDR3 region has the DNA TGTGCCAGCAGGAACGTGGACAGCACGAATGAAAAACTGTTTTTT. The V call is TRBV7-9, the J call TRBJ1-4; D is perhaps TRBD1 (6 bases). CDR1 SEHNR and CDR2 FQNEAQ come from the germline V gene (reference sequence). Trimming removed 6 bases at V and 5 bases at J, with 16 bases between. The CDR3 has 15 amino acids.

V and J are TRBV10-1 and TRBJ1-5, with D maybe TRBD1 (6 bases). In germline, CDR1 is WNHNN, CDR2 SYGVQD (reference sequence). There are 17 residues in the CDR3. Between the trimmed V and J ends, which lost 0 bases and 4 bases, there was a span of 16 bases. The CDR3 region has the DNA TGCGCCAGCAGTGAGTCGATTAACAGGGCAAGGAATCAGCCCCAGCATTTT. Encoded protein: CASSESINRARNQPQHF.

V is TRBV7-2 and J is TRBJ2-1, with 8 nucleotides matching TRBD2. The germline gives CDR1 SGHTA, CDR2 FQGNSA. This CDR3 region has 16 residues. V shed 5 bases and J 2 bases; nucleotides not matched to a gene: 8. DNA for the CDR3: TGTGCCAGCAGCGCCTCACGCGGGGGGCCCTACAATGAGCAGTTCTTC. It is translated as CASSASRGGPYNEQFF.

V and J are TRBV13 and TRBJ1-2; 10 bases map to TRBD1. Germline CDR1 and CDR2: PRHDT and FYEKMQ (reference sequence). CDR3 length: 15 residues. Trimming cost V 7 bases and J 5 bases; bases outside gene matches: 10. The CDR3 loop reads CASNFDRGPGYGYTF. The CDR3 DNA sequence: TGTGCCAGCAACTTTGACAGGGGGCCTGGGTATGGCTACACCTTC.

The CDR3 here is CASSLDRRRNTEAFF. In nucleotides, the CDR3 is TGTGCCAGCTCCTTGGACAGACGCCGGAACACTGAAGCTTTCTTT. The genes are TRBV6-5 and TRBJ1-1, with a weak D call TRBD1 (6 bases). This CDR3 is 15 amino acids long. Trimming took off 8 bases at V and 1 base at J, with 17 bases between the two ends. Germline V CDR1 and CDR2: MNHEY, SVGAGI.

The sample holds one count of this clone. The chain carries TRBV2 and TRBJ1-5; D might be TRBD1 (6 bases). Per germline, CDR1 SNHLY and CDR2 FYNNEI. CDR3 length: 15 residues. Trimming removed 6 bases at V and 7 bases at J, with 19 bases between. The DNA for the CDR3 is TGTGCCAGCAGGGCGCCCAGGGGTCCTGGCCAGCCCCAGCATTTT. The encoded protein is CASRAPRGPGQPQHF.

V usage is TRBV7-9 and J usage is TRBJ2-6; TRBD2 matches 14 bases. V lost 7 bases, J lost 0 bases, and 5 bases stayed unmatched. The CDR3 covers 18 residues. CDR1 and CDR2 (germline): SEHNR, FQNEAQ (reference sequence). The CDR3 region is CASTTSGGAPSGANVLTF. In nucleotides, the CDR3 is TGTGCCAGCACGACTAGCGGGGGGGCTCCCTCTGGGGCCAACGTCCTGACTTTC.

The chain couples TRBV11-3 to TRBJ2-2; 11 bases are shared with TRBD2. The germline V gene encodes CDR1 SGHNT and CDR2 YENEEA. The CDR3 is made up of 17 amino acids. With 4 bases clipped from V and 3 bases from J, the junction kept 7 bases outside the gene matches. CDR3 loop: CASSSFSGGADTGELFF. The CDR3 DNA reads as TGTGCCAGCAGCTCCTTTAGCGGGGGGGCCGACACCGGGGAGCTGTTTTTT.

The chain links TRBV11-2 to TRBJ2-2, with TRBD1 matching 11 bases. The CDR3 loop spans 18 amino acids. Germline-derived CDR1 and CDR2 are SGHAT and FQNNGV. The V gene end was trimmed by 6 bases and the J gene end by 5 bases; junction bases not matched to a gene: 14. The CDR3 sequence: CASRTTGQGVLWTGELFF. The DNA of the CDR3 is TGTGCCAGCAGGACCACGGGACAGGGGGTCCTCTGGACCGGGGAGCTGTTTTTT. The entire variable domain, with the rest obtained from reference TRBV11-2 and TRBJ2-2, is as follows: EAGVAQSPRYKIIEKRQSVAFWCNPISGHATLYWYQQILGQGPKLLIQFQNNGVVDDSQLPKDRFSAERLKGVDSTLKIQPAKLEDSAVYLCASRTTGQGVLWTGELFFGEGSRLTVL.

The V call is TRBV5-8, the J call TRBJ2-3; D call uncertain. CDR1 and CDR2 from the germline V gene are SGHTS and YDEGEE. V was cut by 0 bases and J by 0 bases, with 11 bases left in between. The length of the CDR3 is 16 residues. CDR3 sequence (DNA): TGTGCCAGCAGCTTGGGGGCGAGCTCTAGCACAGATACGCAGTATTTT. This gives the protein CASSLGASSSTDTQYF.

This chain connects TRBV19 to TRBJ1-6; 8 positions agree with TRBD1. The CDR3 contains 16 residues. Germline assignment: CDR1 LNHDA and CDR2 SQIVND (reference sequence). The J segment lost 8 bases and the V segment lost 4 bases, leaving 10 bases of the junction unmatched. CDR3 DNA sequence: TGTGCCAGTAGTAACCGGGTGGGACAGGTCGATTCACCCCTCCACTTT. Translation gives CASSNRVGQVDSPLHF. Looking up the rest from reference TRBV19 and TRBJ1-6 gives the full variable domain: DGGITQSPKYLFRKEGQNVTLSCEQNLNHDAMYWYRQDPGQGLRLIYYSQIVNDFQKGDIAEGYSVSREKKESFPLTVTSAQKNPTAFYLCASSNRVGQVDSPLHFGNGTRLTVT.

V gene TRBV7-9 combines with J gene TRBJ1-2; 7 nucleotides agree with TRBD1. CDR1 and CDR2 from the germline V gene are SEHNR and FQNEAQ (reference sequence). V was pared by 5 bases and J by 5 bases, with 8 bases of the junction left unmatched. The CDR3 extends over 14 amino acids. In DNA, the CDR3 is TGTGCCAGCAGCCCCCTGGACAGGACATATGGCTACACCTTC. Its protein is CASSPLDRTYGYTF.

V and J are TRBV20-1 and TRBJ2-3; D not certain. The length of the CDR3 is 11 residues. Trimming left V 3 bases short and J 2 bases short, with 3 bases between. Germline CDR1 DFQATT, CDR2 SNEGSKA (reference sequence). CDR3 residues: CSASLTDTQYF. CDR3 bases: TGCAGTGCTAGTCTCACAGATACGCAGTATTTT.

CDR3: CASSQRENTEAFF. The CDR3 DNA follows: TGCGCCAGCAGCCAACGAGAGAACACTGAAGCTTTCTTT. The V gene is TRBV5-1, the J gene TRBJ1-1; D call uncertain. Germline CDR1 SGHRS, CDR2 YFSETQ. The V gene lost 4 bases and the J gene lost 1 base, with 8 bases spanning the gap. The CDR3 length is 13 residues.